This T cell receptor (beta chain) appears in the sequencing data of a study of CD8 T cells in Susac syndrome. The CDR3 has 14 residues. V was pared by 6 bases and J by 10 bases, with 7 bases of the junction left unmatched. CDR1 is GTSNPN and CDR2 is SVGIG in the germline V gene (reference sequence). RNA, at roughly 0.45 to 1 ug, was reverse transcribed with random hexamers. TCRdb reanalysed the immunoSEQ multiplex PCR reads using MiXCR and keeps one entry per CDR3 protein. This sample yields 130,000 or so distinct CDR3 sequences, of which 85% to 95% are seen a single time; approximately 0.12% belongs to the top ten. TEMRA cells were enriched by FACS, and CD4+ and CD8+ T cells were negatively isolated.

The receptor was isolated from a human donor with multiple sclerosis. The J gene is TRBJ1-6, the V gene TRBV30, with 12 positions matching TRBD1. The source material was CD4+ T cells from PBMCs. CDR3 sequence (DNA): TGTGCCTGTGATACGGGACAGGGGGCATCACCCCTCCACTTT. Amino acid sequence: CACDTGQGASPLHF.